This T cell receptor beta chain emerged from a study of OX40 agonist ivuxolimab in advanced cancers. As for the study in general: Participants could have had prior anti-PD-1, anti-PD-L1 or anti-CTLA-4 therapy, and approximately 40% had some.

J was trimmed by 8 bases and V by 1 base; bases with no gene match: 3. The CDR3 contains 15 residues. CDR1 is LGHNA and CDR2 is YSLEER in the germline V gene. Using immunoSEQ multiplex PCR, the repertoire was profiled, and TCRdb retains in-frame clones only, with some absent. The sample includes tens of thousands of clones, 81% of them seen just once. The source of this sequence is an adult with an advanced solid tumor such as melanoma, head and neck, liver or kidney cancer. The source material was CD4+ or CD8+ T cells sorted from blood, sampled in a trial of the OX40 agonist ivuxolimab. The rearrangement joins TRBV4-3 to TRBJ2-1; the match to TRBD2 covers 12 bases. The CDR3 here is CASSQVASGRDEQFF. The CDR3 DNA reads TGCGCCAGCAGCCAAGTAGCTAGCGGGAGGGATGAGCAGTTCTTC.